Below, 10 T cell receptor beta chains from the same sample are listed, as sequenced in a study of identifying expanded T cells in peripheral blood. Using immunoSEQ multiplex PCR, the repertoire was profiled, and TCRdb retains in-frame clones only, with some absent. Found here are roughly 61,000 clones, roughly 90% of them singletons; the top ten hold approximately 3.8%. Sequencing was carried out using blood. Source of these receptors: a person between 18 and 69 years old in good health.

CDR3 in DNA: TGCGCCAGCACCGGGAGGGCCTTATGGGAGCAGTTCTTC. Its translation: CASTGRALWEQFF. The chain carries TRBV5-1 and TRBJ2-1; 8 bases are shared with TRBD2. Trimming removed 6 bases from V and 10 bases from J; junction bases left unmatched: 9. This CDR3 is built from 13 residues. The germline CDR1 and CDR2 sequences are SGHRS and YFSETQ.

This sequence joins TRBV6-6 and TRBJ2-7; 10 bases match TRBD2. V lost 7 bases and J lost 2; bases outside the gene matches: 5. The CDR3 contains 14 residues. Germline loops: CDR1 MNHNY, CDR2 SVGAGI (reference sequence). The CDR3 spells CASTWTSGPYEQYF. For the CDR3, the DNA is TGTGCCAGCACGTGGACTAGCGGACCCTACGAGCAGTACTTC.

This clone showed up just a few times. The rearrangement links TRBV18 to TRBJ2-2; D unresolved. The CDR3 extends over 14 amino acids. Deletions cut 1 base from V and 5 bases from J, with 8 bases between. The V gene's germline CDR1 is KGHSH and CDR2 LQKENI. The DNA for the CDR3 is TGTGCCAGCTCACCACGTAGGGAAACCGGGGAGCTGTTTTTT. This encodes CASSPRRETGELFF. The entire variable domain, with the rest obtained from reference TRBV18 and TRBJ2-2, is as follows: NAGVMQNPRHLVRRRGQEARLRCSPMKGHSHVYWYRQLPEEGLKFMVYLQKENIIDESGMPKERFSAEFPKEGPSILRIQQVVRGDSAAYFCASSPRRETGELFFGEGSRLTVL.

The chain employs TRBV4-1 and TRBJ2-6, with TRBD1 matching 9 bases. Per germline, CDR1 MGHRA and CDR2 YSYEKL. The CDR3 has 21 residues. The V gene end was trimmed by 3 bases and the J gene end by 1 base; junction bases not matched to a gene: 16. CDR3 DNA: TGCGCCAGCAGCCACTTCCCCCCCCGGGACAGGGTTAGGTCTGGGGCCAACGTCCTGACTTTC. It yields the protein CASSHFPPRDRVRSGANVLTF.

This clone was counted between two and nine times. The chain joins TRBV27 to TRBJ2-4; 8 nucleotides line up with TRBD2. V shed 4 bases and J 7 bases; nucleotides not matched to a gene: 3. This CDR3 is 13 amino acids long. Germline-derived CDR1 and CDR2 are MNHEY and SMNVEV (reference sequence). CDR3 coding DNA: TGTGCCAGCAGTTCAGCGGGAGAGAACATTCAGTACTTC. It codes for CASSSAGENIQYF.

This chain joins TRBV7-2 and TRBJ2-7, with unresolved D. The V gene lost 5 bases and the J gene lost 5 bases, with 13 bases spanning the gap. This CDR3 is 13 amino acids long. The V gene's germline CDR1 is SGHTA and CDR2 FQGNSA. The CDR3 nucleotides read TGTGCCAGCAGCACCTTGGGAAGTCACGAGCAGTACTTC. Protein sequence: CASSTLGSHEQYF. Drawing the rest from reference TRBV7-2 and TRBJ2-7, the complete variable domain is GAGVSQSPSNKVTEKGKDVELRCDPISGHTALYWYRQSLGQGLEFLIYFQGNSAPDKSGLPSDRFSAERTGGSVSTLTIQRTQQEDSAVYLCASSTLGSHEQYFGPGTRLTVT.

This clone was detected once. The rearrangement joins TRBV7-2 to TRBJ2-1; no clear D gene. The CDR3 is 13 residues long. The V gene lost 3 bases and the J gene lost 3 bases, with 6 bases spanning the gap. The germline V gene encodes CDR1 SGHTA and CDR2 FQGNSA. The CDR3 DNA reads as TGTGCCAGCAGCTTTAATGACTACAATGAGCAGTTCTTC. It encodes CASSFNDYNEQFF.

This chain uses TRBV5-1 with TRBJ1-1; 9 nucleotides agree with TRBD1. CDR1 is SGHRS and CDR2 is YFSETQ in the germline V gene. This CDR3 contains 16 residues. Trimming removed 4 bases from V and 0 bases from J; junction bases left unmatched: 7. The CDR3 region has the DNA TGCGCCAGCAGCCAGACAGGGGGGAGCGTGAACACTGAAGCTTTCTTT. It is translated as CASSQTGGSVNTEAFF.

The J gene is TRBJ1-2, the V gene TRBV5-1; the D is unclear. The CDR3 sequence is 12 residues long. Germline assignment: CDR1 SGHRS and CDR2 YFSETQ. Between the trimmed V and J ends, which lost 4 bases and 8 bases, there was a span of 12 bases. For the CDR3, the DNA is TGCGCCAGCAGCCCGCTGGGCGGCGGCTACACCTTC. Translating gives CASSPLGGGYTF.

V and J are TRBV2 and TRBJ2-1; D gene unclear. Trimming took 2 bases from V and 9 from J, leaving 5 bases between them. The CDR3 covers 11 residues. Germline-derived CDR1 and CDR2 are SNHLY and FYNNEI. The CDR3 loop reads CASSENSEQFF. CDR3 DNA: TGTGCCAGCAGTGAAAATAGTGAGCAGTTCTTC.